The rows below give T cell receptor beta chains drawn from one sample of a study of T cell responses to AZD1222 COVID-19 vaccine. Sequencing was performed with immunoSEQ multiplex PCR; in TCRdb, only in-frame clones are kept and a portion is missing. Of 90,000 to 120,000 clones listed, about nine tenths are singletons. The starting material was peripheral blood, obtained on day 0 of AZD1222 vaccination. The receptor set was obtained from an adult in good health. CDR3s include the opening cysteine and the closing phenylalanine or tryptophan. A D gene is named only where the DNA matches it firmly.

>14|.|TRBV6-5|TRBJ1-2
CASSYSSRANGYTF
>13|.|TRBV9|TRBJ2-1
CASSVGRPDEQFF
>16|TRBD1|TRBV6-2/TRBV6-3|TRBJ2-1
CASSYPDRGQYNEQFF
>13|.|TRBV7-9|TRBJ1-1
CASSLVMSTEAFF
>16|TRBD1|TRBV5-1|TRBJ2-5
CASSLTGQGARETQYF
>16|TRBD1|TRBV11-2|TRBJ2-5
CASSLEKGAIGETQYF
>16|.|TRBV5-4|TRBJ2-3
CASTTSAGATTDTQYF
>14|TRBD2|TRBV27|TRBJ2-7
CASSLAPKAGEQYF
>13|.|TRBV7-6|TRBJ1-1
CASRRTVNTEAFF
>15|.|TRBV4-1|TRBJ1-2
CASSSGRGANYGYTF
>17|.|TRBV19|TRBJ1-1
CASSQRAVLTANTEAFF
>12|.|TRBV7-2|TRBJ1-4
CASSFGSEKLFF
>15|.|TRBV29-1|TRBJ1-1
CSVVRGGQTNTEAFF
>14|.|TRBV5-1|TRBJ1-1
CATRRDPRNTEAFF
>17|TRBD2|TRBV12-5|TRBJ2-1
CASALALSGNSYNEQFF
>15|TRBD1|TRBV7-6|TRBJ1-1
CASSQQGALNTEAFF
>13|.|TRBV7-9|TRBJ2-3
CASSYSVGDTQYF
>15|TRBD1|TRBV19|TRBJ1-1
CASSIEGTGVAEAFF
>15|.|TRBV27|TRBJ1-2
CASSSRKGINYGYTF
>13|.|TRBV6-5|TRBJ1-2
CASRETDIYGYTF
>13|.|TRBV27|TRBJ1-3
CASSLSAGNTIYF
>13|.|TRBV9|TRBJ2-2
CASSPQNTGELFF
>14|.|TRBV7-8|TRBJ2-7
CASSLSTASYEQYF
>13|.|TRBV12-3/TRBV12-4|TRBJ1-2
CASSLRGPYGYTF
>11|.|TRBV6-5|TRBJ2-5
CASSYGETQYF
>16|TRBD2|TRBV7-3|TRBJ2-1
CASSLYRTSGDNEQFF
>15|.|TRBV2|TRBJ1-6
CASSVGTANNSPLHF
>16|TRBD2|TRBV6-6|TRBJ2-5
CASRGSGTRLQETQYF
>17|.|TRBV9|TRBJ1-1
CASSVGSGRTQNTEAFF
>12|.|TRBV10-3|TRBJ2-1
CAISDAEPGQFF
>15|TRBD1|TRBV19|TRBJ1-2
CASSIMGQKSDGYTF
>14|.|TRBV6-2/TRBV6-3|TRBJ1-1
CASSYPVRNTEAFF
>17|.|TRBV3-1/TRBV3-2|TRBJ1-2
CASSQEEAGLSTNGYTF
>18|.|TRBV5-1|TRBJ2-2
CASSVLPAGAGNTGELFF
>11|.|TRBV19|TRBJ2-7
CASSSIYEQYF
>12|.|TRBV4-3|TRBJ1-1
CASSLWNTEAFF
>15|.|TRBV11-2|TRBJ2-3
CASSLMAGGADTQYF
>15|TRBD1|TRBV7-6|TRBJ2-1
CASSPDRGRSNEQFF
>15|.|TRBV9|TRBJ2-5
CASSVDSKYQETQYF
>15|.|TRBV5-6|TRBJ2-1
CASSIVLSSYNEQFF
>17|.|TRBV30|TRBJ1-3
CAWSLSGGSPNGNTIYF
>14|.|TRBV18|TRBJ1-1
CASSPRGDYTEAFF
>17|TRBD1|TRBV19|TRBJ1-5
CASSILLDRGGNQPQHF
>13|.|TRBV30|TRBJ1-1
CAWRLGMNTEAFF